Detailed here is one T cell receptor beta chain. No antigen is known for it. Germline lookup yields CDR1 LGHNT and CDR2 FRNRAP. The CDR3 totals 15 residues. Amplification of TCR beta CDR3 regions used RNA as the template. HTBI primers were employed in a first-round RT-PCR of the TCR CDR3. TCRdb re-called the multiplex PCR reads through MiXCR, storing one row per CDR3 protein. The table includes roughly 580,000 distinct CDR3 sequences, 46% detected once. The sample belongs to a study of T cells in Graves' hyperthyroidism and ophthalmopathy. Overall study results and limits: Blood also carried most thyroid clonotypes expanded above 0.001.

The genes are TRBV12-5 and TRBJ1-3; possibly TRBD1 for D (6 bases). The sequence was collected from a woman younger than 30 with Graves' hyperthyroidism. Sequencing was done on a sample of peripheral blood or thyroid tissue (not recorded which). In DNA, the CDR3 is TGTGCCAGCAGTTACGGGGGCAACGCTGGAAACACCATATATTTT. The encoded protein is CASSYGGNAGNTIYF. Combining the CDR3 with reference TRBV12-5 and TRBJ1-3 gives the whole variable domain DARVTQTPRHKVTEMGQEVTMRCQPILGHNTVFWYRQTMMQGLELLAYFRNRAPLDDSGMPKDRFSAEMPDATLATLKIQPSEPRDSAVYFCASSYGGNAGNTIYFGEGSWLTVV.